This T cell receptor (beta chain) was observed in a study of radiotherapy plus CTLA-4 blockade in lung cancer. This clone was found a few times. The CDR3 is 16 amino acids. Germline CDR1 is KGHSH and CDR2 is LQKENI. Trimming left V 2 bases short and J 1 base short, with 14 bases between. Method: immunoSEQ multiplex PCR; TCRdb's copy keeps in-frame clones and lacks some. This sample has 20,000 to 30,000 clones, with 71% found just once. The chain combines TRBV18 with TRBJ1-1, with D unclear. The material sequenced was peripheral blood, taken from a patient treated with radiotherapy plus ipilimumab. This TCR was sampled from a human donor with non-small cell lung cancer whose response to radiotherapy plus ipilimumab could not be evaluated. CDR3 amino acids: CASSPTTRVSNTEAFF. The CDR3 nucleotides read TGTGCCAGCTCACCAACAACCCGGGTGTCGAACACTGAAGCTTTCTTT.